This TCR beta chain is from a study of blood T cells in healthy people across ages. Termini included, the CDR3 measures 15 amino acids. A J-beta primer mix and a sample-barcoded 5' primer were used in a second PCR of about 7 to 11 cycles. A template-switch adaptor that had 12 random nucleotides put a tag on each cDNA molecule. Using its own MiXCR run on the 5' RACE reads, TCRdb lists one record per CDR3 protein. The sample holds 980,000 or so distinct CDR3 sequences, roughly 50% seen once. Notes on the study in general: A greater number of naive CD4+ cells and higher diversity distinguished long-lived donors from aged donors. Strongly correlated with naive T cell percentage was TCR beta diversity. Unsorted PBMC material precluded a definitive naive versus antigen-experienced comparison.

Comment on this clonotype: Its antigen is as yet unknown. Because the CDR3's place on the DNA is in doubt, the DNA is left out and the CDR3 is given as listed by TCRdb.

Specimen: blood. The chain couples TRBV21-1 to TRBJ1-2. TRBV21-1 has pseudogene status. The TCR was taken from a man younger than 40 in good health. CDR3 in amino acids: CASSNVGRGVYGCTF.